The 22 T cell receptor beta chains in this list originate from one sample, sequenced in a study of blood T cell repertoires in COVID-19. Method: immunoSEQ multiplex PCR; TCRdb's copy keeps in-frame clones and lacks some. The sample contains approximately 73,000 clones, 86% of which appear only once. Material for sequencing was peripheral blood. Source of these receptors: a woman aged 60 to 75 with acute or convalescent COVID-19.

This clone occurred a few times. CDR3 loop: CASSFRTGSLGGYTF. CDR3 bases: TGTGCCAGCAGCTTTCGGACAGGGTCCCTCGGTGGCTACACCTTC. The chain links TRBV6-2 or TRBV6-3 to TRBJ1-2, with 8 bases that match TRBD1. The CDR3 runs 15 residues. The germline V gene encodes CDR1 MNHEY and CDR2 SVGEGT. V lost 6 bases and J lost 7; bases outside the gene matches: 13.

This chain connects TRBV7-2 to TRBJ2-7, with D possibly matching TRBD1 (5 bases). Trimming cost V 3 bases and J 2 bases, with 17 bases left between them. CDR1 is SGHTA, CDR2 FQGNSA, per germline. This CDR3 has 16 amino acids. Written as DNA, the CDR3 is TGTGCCAGCAGCTTTGAGTTACAGGCATCTCCCTACGAGCAGTACTTC. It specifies CASSFELQASPYEQYF.

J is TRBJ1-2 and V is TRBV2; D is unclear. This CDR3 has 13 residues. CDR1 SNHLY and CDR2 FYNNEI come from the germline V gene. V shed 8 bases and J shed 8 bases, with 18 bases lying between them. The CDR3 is CASLPGPPGGYTF. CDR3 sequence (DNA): TGTGCCAGCCTCCCCGGGCCCCCGGGAGGCTACACCTTC.

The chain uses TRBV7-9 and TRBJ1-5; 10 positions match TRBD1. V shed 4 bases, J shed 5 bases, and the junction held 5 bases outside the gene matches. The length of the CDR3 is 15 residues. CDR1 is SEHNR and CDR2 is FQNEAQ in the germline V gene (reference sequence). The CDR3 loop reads CASSSGQGNYQPQHF. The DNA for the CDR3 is TGTGCCAGCAGCTCGGGACAGGGGAACTATCAGCCCCAGCATTTT.

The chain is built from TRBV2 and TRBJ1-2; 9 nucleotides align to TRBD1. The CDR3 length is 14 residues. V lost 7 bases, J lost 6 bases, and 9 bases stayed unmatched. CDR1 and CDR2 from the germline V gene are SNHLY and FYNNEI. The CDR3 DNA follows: TGTGCCAGCAACAATAGACAGGGGGTAAATGGCTACACCTTC. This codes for CASNNRQGVNGYTF. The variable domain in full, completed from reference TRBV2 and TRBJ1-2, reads EPEVTQTPSHQVTQMGQEVILRCVPISNHLYFYWYRQILGQKVEFLVSFYNNEISEKSEIFDDQFSVERPDGSNFTLKIRSTKLEDSAMYFCASNNRQGVNGYTFGSGTRLTVV.

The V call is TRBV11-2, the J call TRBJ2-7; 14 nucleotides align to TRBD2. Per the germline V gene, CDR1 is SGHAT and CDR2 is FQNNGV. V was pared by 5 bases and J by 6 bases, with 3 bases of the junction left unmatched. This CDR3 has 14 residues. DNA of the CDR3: TGTGCCAGCAGCCTAGGACTAGCGGGAGGCGAGCAGTACTTC. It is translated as CASSLGLAGGEQYF.

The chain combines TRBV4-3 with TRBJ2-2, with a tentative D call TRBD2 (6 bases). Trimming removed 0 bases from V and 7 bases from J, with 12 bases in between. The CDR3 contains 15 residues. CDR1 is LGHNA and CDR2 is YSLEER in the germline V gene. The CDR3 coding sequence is TGCGCCAGCAGCCAAGAAGGCGGGGTTAGCGGGGAGCTGTTTTTT. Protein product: CASSQEGGVSGELFF.

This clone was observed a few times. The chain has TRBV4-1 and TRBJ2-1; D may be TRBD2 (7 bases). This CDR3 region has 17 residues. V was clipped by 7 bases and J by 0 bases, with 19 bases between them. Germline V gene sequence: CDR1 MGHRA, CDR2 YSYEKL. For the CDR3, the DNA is TGCGCCAGCACCTTAGGCCCGGGGGGCAACTCCTACAATGAGCAGTTCTTC. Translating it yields CASTLGPGGNSYNEQFF.

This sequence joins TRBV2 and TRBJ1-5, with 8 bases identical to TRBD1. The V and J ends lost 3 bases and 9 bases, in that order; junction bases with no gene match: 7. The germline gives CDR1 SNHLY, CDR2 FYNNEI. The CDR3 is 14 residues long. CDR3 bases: TGTGCCAGCAGTGAGACAGGGGATACTTGGCCCCAGCATTTT. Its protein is CASSETGDTWPQHF.

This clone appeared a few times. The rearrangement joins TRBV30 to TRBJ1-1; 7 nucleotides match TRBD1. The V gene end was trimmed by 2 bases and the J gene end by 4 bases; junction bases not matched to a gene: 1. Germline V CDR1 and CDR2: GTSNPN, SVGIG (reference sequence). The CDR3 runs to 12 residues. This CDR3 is CAWSRGPTEAFF. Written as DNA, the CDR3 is TGTGCCTGGAGTAGGGGGCCCACTGAAGCTTTCTTT.

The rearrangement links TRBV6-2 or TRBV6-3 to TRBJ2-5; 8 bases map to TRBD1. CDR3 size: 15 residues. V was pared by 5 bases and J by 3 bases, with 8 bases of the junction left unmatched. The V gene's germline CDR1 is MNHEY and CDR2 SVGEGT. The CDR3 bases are TGTGCCAGCAGTGAGCGGACAGGGAGAAAAGAGACCCAGTACTTC. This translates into CASSERTGRKETQYF.

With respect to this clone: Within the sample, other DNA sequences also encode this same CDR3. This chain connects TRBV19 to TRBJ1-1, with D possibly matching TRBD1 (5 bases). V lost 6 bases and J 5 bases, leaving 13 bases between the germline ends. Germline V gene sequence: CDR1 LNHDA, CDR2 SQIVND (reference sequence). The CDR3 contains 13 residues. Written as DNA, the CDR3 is TGTGCCAGTAGCCCTTCGGGGGTAACTGAAGCTTTCTTT. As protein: CASSPSGVTEAFF.

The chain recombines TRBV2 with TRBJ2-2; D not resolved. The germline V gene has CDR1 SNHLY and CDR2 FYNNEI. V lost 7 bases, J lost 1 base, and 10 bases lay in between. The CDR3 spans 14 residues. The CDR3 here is CASIQHQNTGELFF. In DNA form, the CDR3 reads TGTGCCAGCATCCAACACCAGAACACCGGGGAGCTGTTTTTT.

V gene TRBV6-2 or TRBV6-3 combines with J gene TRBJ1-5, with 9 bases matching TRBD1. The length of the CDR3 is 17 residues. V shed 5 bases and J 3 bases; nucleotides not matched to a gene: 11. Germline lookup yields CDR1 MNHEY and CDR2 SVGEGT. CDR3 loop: CASSNTTGTGYNQPQHF. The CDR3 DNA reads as TGTGCCAGCAGTAACACGACCGGGACAGGGTACAATCAGCCCCAGCATTTT.

The CDR3 region has the DNA TGTGCCAGCAGCAGAGAAGGTGGCAGGGTGAACACTGAAGCTTTCTTT. It encodes CASSREGGRVNTEAFF. The gene calls are TRBV14 and TRBJ1-1; the D gene is possibly TRBD1 (5 bases). Germline V gene lookup returns CDR1 SGHDN and CDR2 FVKESK. The CDR3 length is 16 residues. The V end was cut by 5 bases, the J end by 0 bases, with 16 bases between.

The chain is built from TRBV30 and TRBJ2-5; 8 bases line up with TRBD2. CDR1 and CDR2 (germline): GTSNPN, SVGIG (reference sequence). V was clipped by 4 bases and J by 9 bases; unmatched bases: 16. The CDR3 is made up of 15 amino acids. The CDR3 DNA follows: TGTGCCTGGACCTCCGGGACTAGTAACCGAGGGGCCCAGTACTTC. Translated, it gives CAWTSGTSNRGAQYF.

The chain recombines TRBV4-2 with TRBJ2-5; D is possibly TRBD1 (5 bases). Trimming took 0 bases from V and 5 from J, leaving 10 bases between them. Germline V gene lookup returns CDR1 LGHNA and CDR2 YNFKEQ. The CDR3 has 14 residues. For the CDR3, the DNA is TGTGCCAGCAGCCAAGATGAGTCAGGGGAGACCCAGTACTTC. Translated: CASSQDESGETQYF.

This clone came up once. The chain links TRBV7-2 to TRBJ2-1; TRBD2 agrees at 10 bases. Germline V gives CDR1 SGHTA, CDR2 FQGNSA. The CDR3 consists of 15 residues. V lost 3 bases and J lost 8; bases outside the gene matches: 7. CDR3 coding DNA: TGTGCCAGCAGCTTGTCTAGCGGGGGCCAGGATGAGCAGTTCTTC. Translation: CASSLSSGGQDEQFF.

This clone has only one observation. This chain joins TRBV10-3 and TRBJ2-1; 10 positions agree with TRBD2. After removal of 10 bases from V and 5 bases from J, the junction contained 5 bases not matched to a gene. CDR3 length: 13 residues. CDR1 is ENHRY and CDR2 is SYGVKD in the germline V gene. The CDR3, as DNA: TGTGCCACGCGGACTAGCGGTAACAATGAGCAGTTCTTC. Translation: CATRTSGNNEQFF.

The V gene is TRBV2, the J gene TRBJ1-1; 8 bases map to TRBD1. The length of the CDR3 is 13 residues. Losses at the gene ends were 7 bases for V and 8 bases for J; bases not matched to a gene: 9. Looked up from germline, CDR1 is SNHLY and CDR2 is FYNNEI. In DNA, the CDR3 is TGTGCCAGCAATTCCCTCAGGGGGCAGGAAGCTTTCTTT. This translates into CASNSLRGQEAFF. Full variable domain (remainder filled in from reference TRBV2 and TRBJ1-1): EPEVTQTPSHQVTQMGQEVILRCVPISNHLYFYWYRQILGQKVEFLVSFYNNEISEKSEIFDDQFSVERPDGSNFTLKIRSTKLEDSAMYFCASNSLRGQEAFFGQGTRLTVV.

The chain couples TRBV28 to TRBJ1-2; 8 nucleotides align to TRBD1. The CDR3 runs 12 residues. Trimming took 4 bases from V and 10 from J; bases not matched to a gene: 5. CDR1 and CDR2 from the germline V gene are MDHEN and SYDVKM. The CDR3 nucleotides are TGTGCCAGCAGTTCCGGACAGGGCGCCTACACCTTC. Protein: CASSSGQGAYTF.

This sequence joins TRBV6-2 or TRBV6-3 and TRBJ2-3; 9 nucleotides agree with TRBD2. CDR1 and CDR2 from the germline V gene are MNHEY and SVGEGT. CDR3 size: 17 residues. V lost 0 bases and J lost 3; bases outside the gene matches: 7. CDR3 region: CASSYSPSGMRTDTQYF. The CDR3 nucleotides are TGTGCCAGCAGTTACTCGCCTAGCGGGATGAGGACAGATACGCAGTATTTT.